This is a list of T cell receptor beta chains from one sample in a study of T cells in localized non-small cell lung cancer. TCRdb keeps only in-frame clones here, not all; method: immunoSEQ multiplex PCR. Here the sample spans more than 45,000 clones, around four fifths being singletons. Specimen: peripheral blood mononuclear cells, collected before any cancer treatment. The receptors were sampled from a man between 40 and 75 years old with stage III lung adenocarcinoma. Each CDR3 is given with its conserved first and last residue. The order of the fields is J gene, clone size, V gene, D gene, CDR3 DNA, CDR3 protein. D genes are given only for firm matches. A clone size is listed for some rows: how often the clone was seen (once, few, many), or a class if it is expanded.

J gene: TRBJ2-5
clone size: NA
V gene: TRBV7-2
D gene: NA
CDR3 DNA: TGTGCCAGCAGCTTAGTAGAACCGGGACTTCGGGAGACCCAGTACTTC
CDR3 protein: CASSLVEPGLRETQYF

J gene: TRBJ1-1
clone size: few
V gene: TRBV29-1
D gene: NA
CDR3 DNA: TGCAGCGGGAACCTAGGGGGGAACACTGAAGCTTTCTTT
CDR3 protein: CSGNLGGNTEAFF

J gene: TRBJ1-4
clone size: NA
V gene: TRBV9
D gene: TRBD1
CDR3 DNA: TGTGCCAGCAGCGTAGGCGGACAGGGGAGTGAAAAACTGTTTTTT
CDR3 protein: CASSVGGQGSEKLFF

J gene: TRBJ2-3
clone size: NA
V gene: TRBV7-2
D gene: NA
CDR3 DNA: TGTGCCAGTAGACGGGAGGGACAGCCGAGAGATACGCAGTATTTT
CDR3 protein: CASRREGQPRDTQYF

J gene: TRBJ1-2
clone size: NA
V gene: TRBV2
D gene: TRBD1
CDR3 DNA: TGTGCCAGCACCGGACAGGGAGGCTATGGCTACACCTTC
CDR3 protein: CASTGQGGYGYTF

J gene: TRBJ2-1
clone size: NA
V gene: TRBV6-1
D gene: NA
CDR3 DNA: TGTGCCAGCAGTGAAGCGCAAGGGGTTGGGTACAATGAGCAGTTCTTC
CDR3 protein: CASSEAQGVGYNEQFF

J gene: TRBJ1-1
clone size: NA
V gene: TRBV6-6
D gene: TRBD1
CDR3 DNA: TGTGCCAGCAGCCAGACAGGGGTGAACACTGAAGCTTTCTTT
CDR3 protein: CASSQTGVNTEAFF

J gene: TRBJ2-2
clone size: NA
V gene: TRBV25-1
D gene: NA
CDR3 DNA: TGTGCCAGCGGACTTAACACCGGGGAGCTGTTTTTT
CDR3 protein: CASGLNTGELFF

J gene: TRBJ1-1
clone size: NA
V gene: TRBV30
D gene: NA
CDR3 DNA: TGTGCCTGGAGTAGGGCAGCTGAAGCTTTCTTT
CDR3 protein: CAWSRAAEAFF

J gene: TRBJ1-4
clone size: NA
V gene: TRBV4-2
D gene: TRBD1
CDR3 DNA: TGTGCCAGCAGCCAAGTTGGACAGGGGTTTACTAATGAAAAACTGTTTTTT
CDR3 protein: CASSQVGQGFTNEKLFF

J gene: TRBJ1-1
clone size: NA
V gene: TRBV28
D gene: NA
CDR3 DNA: TGTGCCAGCAGCATGGGGCGAACTGTCACTGAAGCTTTCTTT
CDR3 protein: CASSMGRTVTEAFF

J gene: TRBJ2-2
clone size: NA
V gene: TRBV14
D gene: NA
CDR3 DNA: TGTGCCAGCAGCCATCTTTCTAGCTACACCGGGGAGCTGTTTTTT
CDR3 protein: CASSHLSSYTGELFF

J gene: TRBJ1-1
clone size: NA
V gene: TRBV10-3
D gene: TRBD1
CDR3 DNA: TGTGCCATCAGGCAGACAGGGGACGGGACTGAAGCTTTCTTT
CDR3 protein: CAIRQTGDGTEAFF

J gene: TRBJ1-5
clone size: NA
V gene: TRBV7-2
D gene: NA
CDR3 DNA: TGTGCCAGCAGCTTCTCCTCGGGCAAGGGTTTTCCCCAGCATTTT
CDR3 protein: CASSFSSGKGFPQHF

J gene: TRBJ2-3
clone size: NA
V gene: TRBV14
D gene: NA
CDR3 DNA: TGTGCCAGCAGCCATCTGGACAGCACAGATACGCAGTATTTT
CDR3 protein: CASSHLDSTDTQYF

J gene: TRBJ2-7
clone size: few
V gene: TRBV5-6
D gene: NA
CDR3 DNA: TGTGCCAGCAGCGCAGGGGTGTACGAGCAGTACTTC
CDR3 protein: CASSAGVYEQYF

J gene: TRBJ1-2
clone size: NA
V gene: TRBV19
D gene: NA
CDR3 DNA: TGTGCCAGTAGTATAGTCGACCTGGGGCATGGCTACACCTTC
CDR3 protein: CASSIVDLGHGYTF

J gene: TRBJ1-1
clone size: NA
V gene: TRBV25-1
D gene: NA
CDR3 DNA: TGTGCCAGCTCTCGAGGGCACTCGGGAATCACTGAAGCTTTCTTT
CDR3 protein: CASSRGHSGITEAFF

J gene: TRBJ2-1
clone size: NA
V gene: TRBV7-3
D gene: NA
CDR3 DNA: TGTGCCAGCAGCTCCGGGACTCCCCCTTACAATGAGCAGTTCTTC
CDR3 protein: CASSSGTPPYNEQFF

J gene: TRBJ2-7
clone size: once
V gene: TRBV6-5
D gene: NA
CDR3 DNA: TGTGCCAGCAGTTACCCAGGTTCCTACGAGCAGTACTTC
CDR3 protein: CASSYPGSYEQYF

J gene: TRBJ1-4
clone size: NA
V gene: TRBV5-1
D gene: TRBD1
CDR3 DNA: TGCGCCAGCAGCTTATACAGGGGTAATGAAAAACTGTTTTTT
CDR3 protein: CASSLYRGNEKLFF

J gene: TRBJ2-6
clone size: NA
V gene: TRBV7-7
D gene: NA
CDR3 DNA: TGTGCCAGCAGCAGTAATCTTAAGTGCCAAAGTCGGGCCAACGTCCTGACTTTC
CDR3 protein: CASSSNLKCQSRANVLTF

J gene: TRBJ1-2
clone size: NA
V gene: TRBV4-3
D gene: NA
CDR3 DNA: TGCGCCAGCAGCCTTACCCTGGACATCCCACGCCTCAACTATGGCTACACCTTC
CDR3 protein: CASSLTLDIPRLNYGYTF

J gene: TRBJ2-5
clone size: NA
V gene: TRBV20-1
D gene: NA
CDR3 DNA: TGCAGTGCTGCCCCAGGGGAGACCCAGTACTTC
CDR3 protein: CSAAPGETQYF

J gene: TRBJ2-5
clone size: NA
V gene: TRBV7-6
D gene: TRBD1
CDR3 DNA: TGTGCCAGCAGCTTAGGGACAGGGCCACAAGAGACCCAGTACTTC
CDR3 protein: CASSLGTGPQETQYF

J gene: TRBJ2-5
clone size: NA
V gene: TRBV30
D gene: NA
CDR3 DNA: TGTGCCTGGGGGAAAGGACTCGAGGCCGAGACCCAGTACTTC
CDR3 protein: CAWGKGLEAETQYF

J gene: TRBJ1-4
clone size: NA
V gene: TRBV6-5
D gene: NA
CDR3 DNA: TGTGCCAGCAGAGACAGATCAACTAATGAAAAACTGTTTTTT
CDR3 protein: CASRDRSTNEKLFF

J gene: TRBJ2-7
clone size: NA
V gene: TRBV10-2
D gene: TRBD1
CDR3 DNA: TGCGCCAGCAGTGGTATACAGGGGGCGTCCTACGAGCAGTACTTC
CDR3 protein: CASSGIQGASYEQYF

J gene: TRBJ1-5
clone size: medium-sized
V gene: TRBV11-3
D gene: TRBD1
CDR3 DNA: TGTGCCAGCAGCCCGGACAGGTATAATCAGCCCCAGCATTTT
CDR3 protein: CASSPDRYNQPQHF

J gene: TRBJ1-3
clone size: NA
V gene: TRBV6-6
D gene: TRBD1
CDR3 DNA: TGTGCCAGCAGATACAGGGGTTCTGGAAACACCATATATTTT
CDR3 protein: CASRYRGSGNTIYF

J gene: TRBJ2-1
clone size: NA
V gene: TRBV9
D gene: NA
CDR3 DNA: TGTGCCAGCAGCGGCCCTGGCCAAGGGCAGTTCTTC
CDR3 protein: CASSGPGQGQFF

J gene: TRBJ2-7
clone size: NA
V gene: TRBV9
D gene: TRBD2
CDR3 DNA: TGTGCCAGCAGCGTAACTAGCGAAAACTACGAGCAGTACTTC
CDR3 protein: CASSVTSENYEQYF

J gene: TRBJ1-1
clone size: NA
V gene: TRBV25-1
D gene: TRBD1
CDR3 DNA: TGTGCCAGCAGTAACCAAGGGACAGGGGGAATCACTGAAGCTTTCTTT
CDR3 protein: CASSNQGTGGITEAFF

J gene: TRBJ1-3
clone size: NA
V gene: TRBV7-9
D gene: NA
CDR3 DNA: TGTGCCAGCAGCTTGTTGCGGCGCTCTGGAAACACCATATATTTT
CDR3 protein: CASSLLRRSGNTIYF

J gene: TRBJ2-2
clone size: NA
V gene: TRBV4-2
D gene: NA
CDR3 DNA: TGTGCCAGCAGCCAGAACACCGGGGAGCTGTTTTTT
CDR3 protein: CASSQNTGELFF

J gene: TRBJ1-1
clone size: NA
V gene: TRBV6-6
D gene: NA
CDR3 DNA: TGTGCCAGCAGTTCCGGTCAGGGACGGACCACTGAAGCTTTCTTT
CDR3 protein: CASSSGQGRTTEAFF

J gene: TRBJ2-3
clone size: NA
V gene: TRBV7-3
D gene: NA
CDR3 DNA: TGTGCCAGCAGCCCCAGGGGAGGTGGCACAGATACGCAGTATTTT
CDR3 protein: CASSPRGGGTDTQYF

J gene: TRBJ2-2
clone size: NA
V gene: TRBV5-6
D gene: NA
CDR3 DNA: TGTGCCAGCAGCCCACTGGGGGGAATCAACACCGGGGAGCTGTTTTTT
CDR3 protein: CASSPLGGINTGELFF

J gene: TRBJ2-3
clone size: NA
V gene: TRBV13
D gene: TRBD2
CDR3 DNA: TGTGCCAGCAGCGCTAGCGGGGGGAAAGATACGCAGTATTTT
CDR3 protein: CASSASGGKDTQYF

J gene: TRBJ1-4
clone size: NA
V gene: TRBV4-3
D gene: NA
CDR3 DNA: TGCGCCAGCAGCCAGTCGGCGGCAGGGGCTAATGAAAAACTGTTTTTT
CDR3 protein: CASSQSAAGANEKLFF

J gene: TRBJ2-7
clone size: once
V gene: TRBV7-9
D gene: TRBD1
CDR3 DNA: TGTGCCAGCAGCAAACCAGGGGGCAATCTCATCGAGCAGTACTTC
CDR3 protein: CASSKPGGNLIEQYF

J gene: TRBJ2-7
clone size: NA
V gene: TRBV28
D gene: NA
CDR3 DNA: TGTGCCAGCTGCCCGGGGTCTAACTACGAGCAGTACTTC
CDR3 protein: CASCPGSNYEQYF

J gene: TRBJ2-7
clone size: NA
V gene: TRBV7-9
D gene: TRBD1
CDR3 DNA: TGTGCCAGCAGCGCTCCGGGACAGCACTACGAGCAGTACTTC
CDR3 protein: CASSAPGQHYEQYF

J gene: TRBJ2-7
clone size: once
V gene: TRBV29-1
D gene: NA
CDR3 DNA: TGCAGCGCTACAGGACAGACTTCCTACGAGCAGTACTTC
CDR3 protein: CSATGQTSYEQYF

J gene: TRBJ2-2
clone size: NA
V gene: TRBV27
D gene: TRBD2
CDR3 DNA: TGTGCCAGCAGCGTCATATCGGGACTAGCGGGGGGCACCGGGGAGCTGTTTTTT
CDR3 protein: CASSVISGLAGGTGELFF